This T cell receptor (beta chain) was profiled in a study of cytomegalovirus exposure and HLA in healthy donors. Notes on the study in general: Reports state that TCR beta sequences accurately predicted most subjects' HLA-A and HLA-B alleles. A link between a missense DCLRE1C variant and TCR beta V- and J-gene trimming emerged from a later analysis. Rare TCR sequences predominated, though certain public TCRs were found in many donors.

A multiplex PCR was run with 60 Vbeta primers and 13 Jbeta primers. The table came from immunoSEQ multiplex PCR; TCRdb's copy has only in-frame clones and leaves some out. The repertoire includes 75,000 to 100,000 clones, 81% of them detected once, and over 5% sits in the top ten. Germline V lookup: CDR1 MNHNY, CDR2 SVGAGI (reference sequence). V gave up 8 bases and J gave up 4 bases; unmatched junction bases: 8. CDR3 size: 13 residues. In the case of this clone: The antigen is undetermined.

This clonotype was obtained from a man aged 35 to 55 in good health and CMV-seropositive. The sequenced material came from PBMCs. The gene calls are TRBV6-6 and TRBJ2-7; 7 bases fit TRBD2. CDR3 residues: CASCAGDLYEQYF. The CDR3 DNA reads as TGTGCCAGCTGTGCGGGAGATTTGTACGAGCAGTACTTC.